One sample yielded the 17 T cell receptor beta chains listed below, sequenced in a study of T cell clones after liver transplantation. Profiled with immunoSEQ multiplex PCR; TCRdb holds only in-frame clones, not every one. The table includes 55,000 to 80,000 clones, 90% detected once. This material consisted of CD4+ T cells from blood, taken before liver transplant. These receptors originate from a human donor who received a liver transplant.

The V gene is TRBV6-1, the J gene TRBJ1-3; TRBD1 is a possible D gene (5 bases). Germline V CDR1 and CDR2: MNHNS, SASEGT. The ends were cut back, 3 bases at V and 9 bases at J, with 12 bases in the middle. This CDR3 is 13 amino acids long. CDR3 DNA sequence: TGTGCCAGCAGTGATACGAGGGGTGGCACCATATATTTT. It translates to CASSDTRGGTIYF.

This chain uses TRBV28 with TRBJ2-7; 7 bases align to TRBD1. Germline V gene data show CDR1 as MDHEN and CDR2 as SYDVKM. The CDR3 runs to 13 residues. V shed 5 bases and J 3 bases; nucleotides not matched to a gene: 4. The CDR3 DNA reads TGTGCCAGCAGTGAACAGGGGAACTACGAGCAGTACTTC. This sequence encodes CASSEQGNYEQYF. Full variable domain (outside the CDR3, taken from reference TRBV28 and TRBJ2-7): DVKVTQSSRYLVKRTGEKVFLECVQDMDHENMFWYRQDPGLGLRLIYFSYDVKMKEKGDIPEGYSVSREKKERFSLILESASTNQTSMYLCASSEQGNYEQYFGPGTRLTVT.

V and J are TRBV18 and TRBJ1-2; a possible D gene is TRBD1 (5 bases). V dropped 0 bases and J dropped 4 bases, with 6 bases sitting between them. The CDR3 covers 13 residues. Germline V gene lookup returns CDR1 KGHSH and CDR2 LQKENI. The CDR3 DNA sequence: TGTGCCAGCTCACCACCGGGGGGCTATGGCTACACCTTC. Translating gives CASSPPGGYGYTF. Full variable domain (rest looked up from reference TRBV18 and TRBJ1-2): NAGVMQNPRHLVRRRGQEARLRCSPMKGHSHVYWYRQLPEEGLKFMVYLQKENIIDESGMPKERFSAEFPKEGPSILRIQQVVRGDSAAYFCASSPPGGYGYTFGSGTRLTVV.

This chain connects TRBV13 to TRBJ2-5, with 9 positions matching TRBD2. CDR1 and CDR2 from the germline V gene are PRHDT and FYEKMQ (reference sequence). CDR3 length: 16 amino acids. J gave up 5 bases and V 5 bases, and 12 bases lay outside the gene matches. CDR3 sequence reads: CASSLRVAGAGETQYF. DNA of the CDR3: TGTGCCAGCAGCCTTAGGGTAGCGGGAGCAGGGGAGACCCAGTACTTC.

The chain links TRBV11-2 to TRBJ2-5, with 7 positions matching TRBD2. The V gene's germline CDR1 is SGHAT and CDR2 FQNNGV. V was clipped by 6 bases and J by 3 bases; unmatched bases: 13. The CDR3 has 16 residues. Written as DNA, the CDR3 is TGTGCCAGCAGGGTGGGACGCTGGGGAGGGGAAGAGACCCAGTACTTC. It specifies CASRVGRWGGEETQYF.

This chain joins TRBV6-6 and TRBJ2-1, with D possibly matching TRBD2 (8 bases). From germline, CDR1 is MNHNY and CDR2 SVGAGI (reference sequence). The CDR3 is 14 amino acids. Trimming pared 11 bases from V and 2 bases from J, leaving 16 bases between. CDR3 amino acids: CAARQGLAYNEQFF. DNA of the CDR3: TGTGCCGCAAGACAGGGACTAGCCTACAATGAGCAGTTCTTC.

This sequence joins TRBV6-1 and TRBJ2-1, with D unclear. Germline V gene data show CDR1 as MNHNS and CDR2 as SASEGT. The CDR3 has 15 amino acids. V shed 5 bases and J shed 8 bases, with 19 bases lying between them. Here the CDR3 reads CASSPRRRAPDEQFF. CDR3 nucleotides: TGTGCCAGCAGTCCAAGGCGGAGAGCGCCCGATGAGCAGTTCTTC.

The V call is TRBV7-2, the J call TRBJ2-7; 10 bases line up with TRBD1. CDR1 is SGHTA and CDR2 is FQGNSA in the germline V gene. The CDR3 length is 19 residues. With V trimmed by 5 bases and J by 0 bases, 16 bases remained unmatched. CDR3 region: CASSPDRGLGPPSSYEQYF. DNA of the CDR3: TGTGCCAGCAGCCCAGACAGGGGGCTCGGTCCCCCGAGCTCCTACGAGCAGTACTTC. Using reference TRBV7-2 and TRBJ2-7 for the parts outside the CDR3, the full variable domain is GAGVSQSPSNKVTEKGKDVELRCDPISGHTALYWYRQSLGQGLEFLIYFQGNSAPDKSGLPSDRFSAERTGGSVSTLTIQRTQQEDSAVYLCASSPDRGLGPPSSYEQYFGPGTRLTVT.

The chain joins TRBV2 to TRBJ2-1; D is perhaps TRBD2 (7 bases). This CDR3 contains 11 residues. V dropped 6 bases and J dropped 10 bases, with 10 bases sitting between them. Germline assignment: CDR1 SNHLY and CDR2 FYNNEI. CDR3 sequence (DNA): TGTGCCAGCAGGGAGGGGGGGGAGCAGTTCTTC. It encodes CASREGGEQFF.

Only one count was recorded for this clone. The chain is built from TRBV11-3 and TRBJ2-5; TRBD1 agrees at 9 bases. Losses at the gene ends were 6 bases for V and 3 bases for J; bases not matched to a gene: 8. CDR1 SGHNT and CDR2 YENEEA come from the germline V gene. The CDR3 extends over 15 amino acids. The DNA for the CDR3 is TGTGCCAGCAGGGGAGGGACAGGGTTTGAAGAGACCCAGTACTTC. Protein: CASRGGTGFEETQYF.

For the CDR3, the DNA is TGTGCCACGCTTAGCGGGAGCTACGAGCAGTACTTC. Amino acid sequence: CATLSGSYEQYF. V is TRBV10-3 and J is TRBJ2-7; 9 bases line up with TRBD2. V was clipped by 10 bases and J by 3 bases; unmatched bases: 4. Germline V gene lookup returns CDR1 ENHRY and CDR2 SYGVKD. The CDR3 is made up of 12 amino acids.

The chain carries TRBV19 and TRBJ1-5; D is unresolved. Germline-derived CDR1 and CDR2 are LNHDA and SQIVND (reference sequence). There are 15 residues in the CDR3. Trimming pared 7 bases from V and 3 bases from J, leaving 16 bases between. CDR3 coding DNA: TGTGCCAGTACTAGCGTCGACGCGGCCAATCAGCCCCAGCATTTT. Translation gives CASTSVDAANQPQHF. The full variable domain, completed using reference TRBV19 and TRBJ1-5, is DGGITQSPKYLFRKEGQNVTLSCEQNLNHDAMYWYRQDPGQGLRLIYYSQIVNDFQKGDIAEGYSVSREKKESFPLTVTSAQKNPTAFYLCASTSVDAANQPQHFGDGTRLSIL.

The chain carries TRBV4-3 and TRBJ2-3, with D unresolved. The CDR3 covers 15 residues. V was pared by 0 bases and J by 6 bases, with 13 bases between. Germline assignment: CDR1 LGHNA and CDR2 YSLEER. CDR3: CASSQDGRQADTQYF. The CDR3 region has the DNA TGCGCCAGCAGCCAAGATGGACGTCAGGCGGATACGCAGTATTTT.

This clone is termed medium-sized (0.01 to 0.1%). This sequence joins TRBV7-3 and TRBJ2-1; D is unresolved. The germline CDR1 and CDR2 sequences are SGHTA and FQGTGA. This CDR3 is 14 amino acids long. The V and J ends lost 6 bases and 10 bases respectively, with 19 bases between them. CDR3: CASSDGLGLGEQFF. CDR3 DNA sequence: TGTGCCAGCAGTGACGGCCTTGGCCTCGGGGAGCAGTTCTTC.

V gene TRBV19 combines with J gene TRBJ2-5; TRBD2 matches 7 bases. The CDR3 sequence is 14 residues long. The V gene's germline CDR1 is LNHDA and CDR2 SQIVND (reference sequence). V was clipped by 8 bases and J by 5 bases; unmatched bases: 11. CDR3 in amino acids: CASGSSGQAETQYF. CDR3 bases: TGTGCCAGTGGGAGTAGCGGGCAGGCGGAGACCCAGTACTTC.

V and J are TRBV28 and TRBJ2-4; possibly TRBD2 for D (5 bases). Germline V CDR1 and CDR2: MDHEN, SYDVKM. V dropped 3 bases and J dropped 0 bases, with 9 bases sitting between them. This CDR3 is 15 amino acids long. In DNA form, the CDR3 reads TGTGCCAGCAGTTTGAGCGGCCTAGCCAAAAACATTCAGTACTTC. Translating gives CASSLSGLAKNIQYF.

The chain is built from TRBV27 and TRBJ1-5; TRBD1 agrees at 7 bases. Trimming cost V 6 bases and J 2 bases; bases outside gene matches: 7. CDR1 and CDR2 from the germline V gene are MNHEY and SMNVEV (reference sequence). The CDR3 runs to 15 residues. The chain's CDR3 is CASSTRGFRNQPQHF. The CDR3 nucleotides are TGTGCCAGCAGCACCAGGGGGTTCCGCAATCAGCCCCAGCATTTT.